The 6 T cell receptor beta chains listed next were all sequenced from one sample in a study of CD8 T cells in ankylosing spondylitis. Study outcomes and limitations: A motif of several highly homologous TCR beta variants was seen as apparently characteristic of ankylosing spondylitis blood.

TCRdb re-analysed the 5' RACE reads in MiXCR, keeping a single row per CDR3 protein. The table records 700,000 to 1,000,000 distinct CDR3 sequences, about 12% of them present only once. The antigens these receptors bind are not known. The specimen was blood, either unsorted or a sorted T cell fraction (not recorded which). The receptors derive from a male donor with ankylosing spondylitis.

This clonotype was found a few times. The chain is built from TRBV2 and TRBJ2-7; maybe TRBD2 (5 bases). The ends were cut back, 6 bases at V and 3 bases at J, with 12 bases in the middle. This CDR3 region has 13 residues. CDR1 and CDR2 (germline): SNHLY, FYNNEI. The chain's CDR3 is CASSRESFYEQYF. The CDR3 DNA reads TGTGCCAGCAGCCGGGAAAGTTTCTACGAGCAGTACTTC.

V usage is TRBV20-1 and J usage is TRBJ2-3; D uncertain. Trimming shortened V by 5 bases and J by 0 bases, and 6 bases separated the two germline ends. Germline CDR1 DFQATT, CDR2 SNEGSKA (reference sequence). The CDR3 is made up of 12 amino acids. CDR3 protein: CSAATSTDTQYF. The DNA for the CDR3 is TGCAGTGCTGCTACTAGCACAGATACGCAGTATTTT.

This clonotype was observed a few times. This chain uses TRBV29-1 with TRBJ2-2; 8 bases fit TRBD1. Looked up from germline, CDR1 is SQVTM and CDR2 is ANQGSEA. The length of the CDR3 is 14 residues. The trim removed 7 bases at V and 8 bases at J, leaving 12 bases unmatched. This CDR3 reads CSALGQGGVGELFF. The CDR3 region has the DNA TGCAGCGCCCTCGGACAGGGTGGGGTAGGGGAGCTGTTTTTT.

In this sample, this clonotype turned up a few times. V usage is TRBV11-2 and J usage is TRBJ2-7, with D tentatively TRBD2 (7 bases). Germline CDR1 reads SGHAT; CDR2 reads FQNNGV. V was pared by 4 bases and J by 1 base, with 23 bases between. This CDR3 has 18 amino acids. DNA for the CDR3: TGTGCCAGCAGCTCCGGGAGGAGGGGGAGCGGGCTTTCCTACGAGCAGTACTTC. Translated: CASSSGRRGSGLSYEQYF.

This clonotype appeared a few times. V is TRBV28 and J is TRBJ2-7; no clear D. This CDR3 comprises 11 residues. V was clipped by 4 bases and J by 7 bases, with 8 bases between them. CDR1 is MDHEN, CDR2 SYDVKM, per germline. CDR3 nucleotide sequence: TGTGCCAGCAGTTCCCTTCAGGAGCAGTACTTC. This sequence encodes CASSSLQEQYF.

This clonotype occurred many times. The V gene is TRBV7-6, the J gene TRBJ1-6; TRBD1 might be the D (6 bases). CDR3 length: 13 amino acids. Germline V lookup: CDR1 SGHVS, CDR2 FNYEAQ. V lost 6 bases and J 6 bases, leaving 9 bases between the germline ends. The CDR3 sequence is CASSQGSNSPLHF. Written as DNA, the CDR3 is TGTGCCAGCAGTCAGGGGAGTAATTCACCCCTCCACTTT. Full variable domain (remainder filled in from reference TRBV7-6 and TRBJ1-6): GAGVSQSPRYKVTKRGQDVALRCDPISGHVSLYWYRQALGQGPEFLTYFNYEAQQDKSGLPNDRFSAERPEGSISTLTIQRTEQRDSAMYRCASSQGSNSPLHFGNGTRLTVT.